This TCR beta chain is drawn from a study of graft-versus-host responses after intestinal transplantation. As for the study in general: Transplantation in recipients was multivisceral, liver-intestinal, or isolated intestinal. The study's findings and limits: The study found high graft-versus-host to host-versus-graft clonal ratios in allografts of patients with graft-donor T cell macrochimerism.

The method was immunoSEQ multiplex PCR; TCRdb's version includes in-frame clones alone and lacks a portion of them. The sample has tens of thousands of clones, about 91% seen once. Germline CDR1 SGHRS, CDR2 YFSETQ. The CDR3 loop spans 14 amino acids. V lost 4 bases and J lost 4; bases outside the gene matches: 7. Worth noting for this clone: Its matching antigen is unknown.

The sample here was unstimulated CD8+ T cells sorted from spleen or lymph node cells, taken before intestinal transplant. The receptor was derived from a human donor who received an intestinal transplant. The J gene is TRBJ2-7, the V gene TRBV5-1, with TRBD1 matching over 8 bases. The CDR3 bases are TGCGCCAGCAGCCCTCGGACAGGGATTTACGAGCAGTACTTC. Translated, it gives CASSPRTGIYEQYF.